The sample holds one count of the clone carrying this T cell receptor (beta chain). The CDR3 covers 12 residues. Germline V gene lookup returns CDR1 LNHDA and CDR2 SQIVND (reference sequence). Trimming removed 10 bases from V and 3 bases from J, with 13 bases in between. The sample originates from a study of control samples from healthy donors and cancer patients. Produced via immunoSEQ multiplex PCR; TCRdb's table is partial and in-frame only. This repertoire shows 400,000 to 450,000 clones, approximately 90% found once; its top ten account for around 6.5%. The sample comprised PBMCs. The chain uses TRBV19 and TRBJ2-7; D is unresolved. This clonotype originated in a man aged 40-49 years with head and neck cancer. The CDR3 loop reads CATEDGFYEQYF. DNA of the CDR3: TGTGCCACCGAAGACGGATTCTACGAGCAGTACTTC.